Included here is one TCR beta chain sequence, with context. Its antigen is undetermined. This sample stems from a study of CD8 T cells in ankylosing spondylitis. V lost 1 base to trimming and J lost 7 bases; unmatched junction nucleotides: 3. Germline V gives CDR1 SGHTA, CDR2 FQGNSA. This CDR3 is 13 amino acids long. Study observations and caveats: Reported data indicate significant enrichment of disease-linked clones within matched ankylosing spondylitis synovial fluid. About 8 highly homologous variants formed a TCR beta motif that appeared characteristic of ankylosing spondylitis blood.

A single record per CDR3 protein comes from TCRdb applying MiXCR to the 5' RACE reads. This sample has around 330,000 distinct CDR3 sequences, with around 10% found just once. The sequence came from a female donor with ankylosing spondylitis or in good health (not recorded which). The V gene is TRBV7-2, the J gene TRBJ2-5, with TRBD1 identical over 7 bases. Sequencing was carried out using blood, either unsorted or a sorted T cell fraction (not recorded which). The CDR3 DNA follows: TGTGCCAGCAGCTTAGGACAGGGTGGGACCCAGTACTTC. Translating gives CASSLGQGGTQYF.